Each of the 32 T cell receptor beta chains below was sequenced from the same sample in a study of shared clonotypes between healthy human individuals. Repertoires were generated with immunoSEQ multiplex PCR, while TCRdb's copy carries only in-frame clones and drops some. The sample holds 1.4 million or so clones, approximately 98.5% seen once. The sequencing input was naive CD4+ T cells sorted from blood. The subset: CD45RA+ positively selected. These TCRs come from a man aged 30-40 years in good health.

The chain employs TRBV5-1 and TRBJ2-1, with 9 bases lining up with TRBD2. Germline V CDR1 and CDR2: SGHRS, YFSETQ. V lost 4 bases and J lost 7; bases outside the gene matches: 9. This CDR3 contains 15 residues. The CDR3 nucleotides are TGCGCCAGCAGCCCTTTTGGGCTAGCGGGAAATGAGCAGTTCTTC. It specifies CASSPFGLAGNEQFF.

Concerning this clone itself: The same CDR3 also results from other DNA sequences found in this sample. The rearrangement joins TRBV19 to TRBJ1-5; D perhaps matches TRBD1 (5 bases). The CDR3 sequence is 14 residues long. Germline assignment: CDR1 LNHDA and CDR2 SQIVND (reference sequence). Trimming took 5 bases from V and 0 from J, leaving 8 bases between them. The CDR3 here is CASSRDHSNQPQHF. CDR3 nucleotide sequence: TGTGCCAGTAGTCGGGACCATAGCAATCAGCCCCAGCATTTT. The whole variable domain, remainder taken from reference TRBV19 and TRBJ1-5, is DGGITQSPKYLFRKEGQNVTLSCEQNLNHDAMYWYRQDPGQGLRLIYYSQIVNDFQKGDIAEGYSVSREKKESFPLTVTSAQKNPTAFYLCASSRDHSNQPQHFGDGTRLSIL.

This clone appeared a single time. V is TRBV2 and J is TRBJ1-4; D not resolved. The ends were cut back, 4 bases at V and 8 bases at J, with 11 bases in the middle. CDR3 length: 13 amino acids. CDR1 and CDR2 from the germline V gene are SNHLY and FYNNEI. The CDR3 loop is CASSGDGKEKLFF. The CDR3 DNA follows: TGTGCCAGCAGTGGCGACGGGAAAGAAAAACTGTTTTTT.

CDR3 bases: TGTGCCAGCAGCTCCCTCGGCGGGGGCGGGGAGCTGTTTTTT. This encodes CASSSLGGGGELFF. The rearrangement joins TRBV7-6 to TRBJ2-2; 7 bases line up with TRBD2. The CDR3 runs to 14 residues. The germline CDR1 and CDR2 sequences are SGHVS and FNYEAQ. The junction had 6 bases not matched to a gene; V was cut back by 4 bases and J by 7 bases.

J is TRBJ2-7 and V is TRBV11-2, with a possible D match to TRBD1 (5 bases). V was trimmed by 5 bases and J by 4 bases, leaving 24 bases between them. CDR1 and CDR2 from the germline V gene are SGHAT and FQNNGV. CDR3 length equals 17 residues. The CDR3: CASSPNSGFWGRYEQYF. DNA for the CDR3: TGTGCCAGCAGCCCAAATTCCGGTTTTTGGGGCAGATACGAGCAGTACTTC.

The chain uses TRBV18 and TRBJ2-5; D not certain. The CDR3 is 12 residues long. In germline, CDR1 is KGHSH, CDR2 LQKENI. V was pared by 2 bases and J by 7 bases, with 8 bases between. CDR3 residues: CASSPSLGTQYF. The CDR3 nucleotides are TGTGCCAGCTCACCATCCCTCGGGACCCAGTACTTC.

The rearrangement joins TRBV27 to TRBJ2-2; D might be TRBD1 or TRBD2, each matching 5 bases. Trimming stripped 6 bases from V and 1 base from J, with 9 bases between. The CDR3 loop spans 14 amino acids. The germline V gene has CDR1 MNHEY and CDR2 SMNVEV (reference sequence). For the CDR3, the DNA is TGTGCCAGCAGAGGGACGGTGAACACCGGGGAGCTGTTTTTT. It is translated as CASRGTVNTGELFF.

CDR3 in amino acids: CASSQTGNTNYGYTF. The CDR3 DNA follows: TGTGCCAGCAGTCAAACAGGCAACACTAACTATGGCTACACCTTC. This sequence joins TRBV5-4 and TRBJ1-2, with a weak D call TRBD1 (5 bases). Germline CDR1 reads SGHNT; CDR2 reads YYREEE (reference sequence). The CDR3 spans 15 residues. Trimming removed 5 bases from V and 0 bases from J, with 14 bases in between.

CDR3 sequence: CASSSGLHTDTQYF. CDR3 DNA sequence: TGTGCCAGCAGCTCGGGACTCCACACAGATACGCAGTATTTT. The rearrangement joins TRBV11-2 to TRBJ2-3, with TRBD2 as a possible D gene (6 bases). V lost 4 bases, J lost 2 bases, and 10 bases lay in between. Per the germline V gene, CDR1 is SGHAT and CDR2 is FQNNGV. This CDR3 region has 14 residues.

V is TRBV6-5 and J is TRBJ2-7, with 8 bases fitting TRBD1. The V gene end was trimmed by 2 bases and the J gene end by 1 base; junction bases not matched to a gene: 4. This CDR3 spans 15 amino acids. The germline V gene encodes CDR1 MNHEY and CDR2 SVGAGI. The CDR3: CASSYAQGVSYEQYF. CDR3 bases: TGTGCCAGCAGTTACGCACAGGGGGTATCCTACGAGCAGTACTTC.

CDR3 bases: TGTGCCAGCTCACCAACCATCGGACTAGCGGGAACCTACAATGAGCAGTTCTTC. Its translation is CASSPTIGLAGTYNEQFF. This chain uses TRBV18 with TRBJ2-1; 12 positions agree with TRBD2. V dropped 2 bases and J dropped 2; count of bases not matched to a gene: 7. Germline V gene lookup returns CDR1 KGHSH and CDR2 LQKENI. CDR3 size: 18 residues. The full variable domain, in which reference TRBV18 and TRBJ2-1 provide the parts outside the CDR3, is NAGVMQNPRHLVRRRGQEARLRCSPMKGHSHVYWYRQLPEEGLKFMVYLQKENIIDESGMPKERFSAEFPKEGPSILRIQQVVRGDSAAYFCASSPTIGLAGTYNEQFFGPGTRLTVL.

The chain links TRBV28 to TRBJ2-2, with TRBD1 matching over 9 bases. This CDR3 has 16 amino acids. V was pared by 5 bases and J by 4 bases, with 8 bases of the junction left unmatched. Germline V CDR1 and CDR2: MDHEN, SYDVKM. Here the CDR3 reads CASSQSRDRVTGELFF. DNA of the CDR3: TGTGCCAGCAGTCAGAGCCGGGACAGGGTCACCGGGGAGCTGTTTTTT.

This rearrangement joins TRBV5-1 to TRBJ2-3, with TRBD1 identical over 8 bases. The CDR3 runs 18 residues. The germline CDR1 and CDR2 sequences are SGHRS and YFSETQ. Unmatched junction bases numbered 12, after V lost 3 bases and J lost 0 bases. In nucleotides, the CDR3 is TGCGCCAGCAGCTCCCTCTCTCCTGGACAGGGAAGCACAGATACGCAGTATTTT. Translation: CASSSLSPGQGSTDTQYF.

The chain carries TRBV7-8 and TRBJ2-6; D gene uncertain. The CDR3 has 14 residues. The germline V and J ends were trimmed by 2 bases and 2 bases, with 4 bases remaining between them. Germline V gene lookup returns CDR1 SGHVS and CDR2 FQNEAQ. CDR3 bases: TGTGCCAGCAGCTTAACTACTGGGGCCAACGTCCTGACTTTC. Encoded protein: CASSLTTGANVLTF.

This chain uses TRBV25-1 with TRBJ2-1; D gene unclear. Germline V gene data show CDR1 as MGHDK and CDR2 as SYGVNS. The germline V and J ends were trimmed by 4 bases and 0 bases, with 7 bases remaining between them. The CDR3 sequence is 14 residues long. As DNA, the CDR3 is TGTGCCAGCAGTGTCACAAGCTCCTACAATGAGCAGTTCTTC. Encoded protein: CASSVTSSYNEQFF.

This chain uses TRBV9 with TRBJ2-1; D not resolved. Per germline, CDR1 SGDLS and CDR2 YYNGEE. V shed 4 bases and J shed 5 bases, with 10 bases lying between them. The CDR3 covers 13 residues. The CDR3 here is CASSPRRDNEQFF. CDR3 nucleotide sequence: TGTGCCAGCAGCCCTCGTAGAGACAATGAGCAGTTCTTC.

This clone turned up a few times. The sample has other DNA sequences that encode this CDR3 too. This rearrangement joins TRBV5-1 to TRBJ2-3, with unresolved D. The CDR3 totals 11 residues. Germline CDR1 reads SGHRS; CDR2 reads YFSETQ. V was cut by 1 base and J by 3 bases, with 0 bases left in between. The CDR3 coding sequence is TGCGCCAGCAGCTTGACAGATACGCAGTATTTT. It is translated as CASSLTDTQYF.

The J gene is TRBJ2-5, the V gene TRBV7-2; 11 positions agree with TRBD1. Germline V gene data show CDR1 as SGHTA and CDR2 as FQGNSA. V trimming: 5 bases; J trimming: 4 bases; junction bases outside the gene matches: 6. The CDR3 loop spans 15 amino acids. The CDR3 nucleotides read TGTGCCAGCAGCATACCGGACAGGGGGCCAGAGACCCAGTACTTC. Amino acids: CASSIPDRGPETQYF.

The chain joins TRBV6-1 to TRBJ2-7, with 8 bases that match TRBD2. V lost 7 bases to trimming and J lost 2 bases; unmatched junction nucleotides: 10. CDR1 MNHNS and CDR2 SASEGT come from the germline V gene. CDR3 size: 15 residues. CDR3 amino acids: CASKVSQTSAYEQYF. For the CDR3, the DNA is TGTGCCAGCAAGGTCTCTCAGACTAGCGCCTACGAGCAGTACTTC.

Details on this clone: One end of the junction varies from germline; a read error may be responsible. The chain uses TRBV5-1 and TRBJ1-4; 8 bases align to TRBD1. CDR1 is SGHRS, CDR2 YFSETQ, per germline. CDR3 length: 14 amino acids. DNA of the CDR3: TGCGCCAGCAGTTTGGACAGGGTGGGTGAAAAACTGTTTTTT. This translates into CASSLDRVGEKLFF. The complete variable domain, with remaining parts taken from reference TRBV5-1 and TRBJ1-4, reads KAGVTQTPRYLIKTRGQQVTLSCSPISGHRSVSWYQQTPGQGLQFLFEYFSETQRNKGNFPGRFSGRQFSNSRSEMNVSTLELGDSALYLCASSLDRVGEKLFFGSGTQLSVL.

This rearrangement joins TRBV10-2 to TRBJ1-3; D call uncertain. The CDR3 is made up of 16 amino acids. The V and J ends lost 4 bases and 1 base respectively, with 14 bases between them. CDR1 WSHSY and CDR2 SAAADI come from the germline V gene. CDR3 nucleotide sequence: TGCGCCAGCAGTGGGCAAAAATGGGTTTCTGGAAACACCATATATTTT. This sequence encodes CASSGQKWVSGNTIYF.

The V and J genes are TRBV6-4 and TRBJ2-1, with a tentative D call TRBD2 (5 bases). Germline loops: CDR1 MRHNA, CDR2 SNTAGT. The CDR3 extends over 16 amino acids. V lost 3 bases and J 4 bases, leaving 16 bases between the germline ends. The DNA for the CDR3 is TGTGCCAGCAGTGAAAAAGGAGGTTTGTTGTACAATGAGCAGTTCTTC. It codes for CASSEKGGLLYNEQFF.

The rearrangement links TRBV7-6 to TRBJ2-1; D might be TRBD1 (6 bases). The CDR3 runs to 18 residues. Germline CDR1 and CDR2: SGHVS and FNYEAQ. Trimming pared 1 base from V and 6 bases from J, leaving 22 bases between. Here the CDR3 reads CASSLVYSGLRGSNEQFF. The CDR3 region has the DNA TGTGCCAGCAGCTTAGTTTATTCGGGCCTAAGGGGGAGCAATGAGCAGTTCTTC.

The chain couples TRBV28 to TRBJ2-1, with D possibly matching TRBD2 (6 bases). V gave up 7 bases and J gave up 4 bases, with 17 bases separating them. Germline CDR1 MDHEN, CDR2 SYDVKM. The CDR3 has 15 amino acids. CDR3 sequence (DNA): TGTGCCAGCACCCTATTGGTCGGGAGTTACAATGAGCAGTTCTTC. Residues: CASTLLVGSYNEQFF.

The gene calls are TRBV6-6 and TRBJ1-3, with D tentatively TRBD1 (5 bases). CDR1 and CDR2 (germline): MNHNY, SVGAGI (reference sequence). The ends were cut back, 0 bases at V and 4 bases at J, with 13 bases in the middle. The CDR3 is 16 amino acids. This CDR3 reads CASSYSTLRTGNTIYF. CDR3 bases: TGTGCCAGCAGTTACTCGACCCTTAGGACAGGAAACACCATATATTTT.

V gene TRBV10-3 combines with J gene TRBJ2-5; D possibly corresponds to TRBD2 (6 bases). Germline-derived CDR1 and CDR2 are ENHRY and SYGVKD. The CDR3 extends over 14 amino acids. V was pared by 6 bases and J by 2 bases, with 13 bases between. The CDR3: CAISLRDSQETQYF. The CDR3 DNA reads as TGTGCCATCAGCCTCCGGGACTCGCAAGAGACCCAGTACTTC.

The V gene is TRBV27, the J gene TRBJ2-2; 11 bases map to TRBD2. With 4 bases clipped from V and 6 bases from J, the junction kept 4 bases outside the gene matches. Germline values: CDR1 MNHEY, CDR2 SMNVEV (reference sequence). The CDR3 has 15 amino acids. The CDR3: CASSSSGRFPGELFF. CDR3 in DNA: TGTGCCAGCAGTTCTAGCGGGAGGTTCCCCGGGGAGCTGTTTTTT.

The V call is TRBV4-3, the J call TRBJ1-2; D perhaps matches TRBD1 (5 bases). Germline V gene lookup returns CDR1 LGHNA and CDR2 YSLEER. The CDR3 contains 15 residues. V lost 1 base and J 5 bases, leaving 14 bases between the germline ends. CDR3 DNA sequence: TGCGCCAGCAGCCAAGGCTTGGGGGGTGTATATGGCTACACCTTC. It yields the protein CASSQGLGGVYGYTF.

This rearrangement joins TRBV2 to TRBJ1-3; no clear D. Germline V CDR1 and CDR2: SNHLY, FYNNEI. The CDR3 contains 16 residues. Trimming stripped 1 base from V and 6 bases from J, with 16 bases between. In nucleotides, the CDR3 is TGTGCCAGCAGTGAAGAATCGAGCGGATATCAAAACACCATATATTTT. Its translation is CASSEESSGYQNTIYF.

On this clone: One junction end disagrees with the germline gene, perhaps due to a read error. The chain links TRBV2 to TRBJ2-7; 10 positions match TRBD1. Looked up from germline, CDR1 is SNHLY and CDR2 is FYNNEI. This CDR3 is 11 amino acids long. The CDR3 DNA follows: TGTGCCAGTACAAAGGGACAGGGGTTTCACTTC. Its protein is CASTKGQGFHF.

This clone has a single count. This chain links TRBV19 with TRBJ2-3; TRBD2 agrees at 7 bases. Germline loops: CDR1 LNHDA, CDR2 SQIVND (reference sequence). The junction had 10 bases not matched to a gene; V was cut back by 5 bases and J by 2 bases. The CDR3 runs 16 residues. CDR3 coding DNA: TGTGCCAGTAGTGTTAAAGCGGGGAACCCCACAGATACGCAGTATTTT. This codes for CASSVKAGNPTDTQYF. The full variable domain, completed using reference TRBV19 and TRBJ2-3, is DGGITQSPKYLFRKEGQNVTLSCEQNLNHDAMYWYRQDPGQGLRLIYYSQIVNDFQKGDIAEGYSVSREKKESFPLTVTSAQKNPTAFYLCASSVKAGNPTDTQYFGPGTRLTVL.

CDR3 loop: CASGSPQGMRVTEAFF. As DNA, the CDR3 is TGTGCTAGTGGTTCCCCACAGGGGATGAGAGTCACTGAAGCTTTCTTT. The chain recombines TRBV12-5 with TRBJ1-1, with 7 bases matching TRBD1. This CDR3 has 16 amino acids. The germline gives CDR1 LGHNT, CDR2 FRNRAP. V shed 4 bases and J 4 bases; nucleotides not matched to a gene: 12. Full variable domain (rest looked up from reference TRBV12-5 and TRBJ1-1): DARVTQTPRHKVTEMGQEVTMRCQPILGHNTVFWYRQTMMQGLELLAYFRNRAPLDDSGMPKDRFSAEMPDATLATLKIQPSEPRDSAVYFCASGSPQGMRVTEAFFGQGTRLTVV.